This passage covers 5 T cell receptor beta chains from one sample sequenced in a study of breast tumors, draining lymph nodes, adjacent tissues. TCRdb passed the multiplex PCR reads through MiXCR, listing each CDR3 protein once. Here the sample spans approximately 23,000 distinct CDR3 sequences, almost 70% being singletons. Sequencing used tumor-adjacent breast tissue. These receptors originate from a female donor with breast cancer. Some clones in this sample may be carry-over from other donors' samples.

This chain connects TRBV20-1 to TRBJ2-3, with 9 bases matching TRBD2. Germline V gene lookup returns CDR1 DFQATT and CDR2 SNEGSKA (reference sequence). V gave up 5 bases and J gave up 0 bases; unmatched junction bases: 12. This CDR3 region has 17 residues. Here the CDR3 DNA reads TGCAGTGCTGAAACCCCGGGCGGGAGGGCTAGCACAGATACGCAGTATTTT. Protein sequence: CSAETPGGRASTDTQYF.

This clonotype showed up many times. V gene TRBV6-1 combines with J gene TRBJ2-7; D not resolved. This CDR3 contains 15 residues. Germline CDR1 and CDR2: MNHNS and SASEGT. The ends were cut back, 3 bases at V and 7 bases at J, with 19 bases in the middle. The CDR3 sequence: CASSESGPTRREQYF. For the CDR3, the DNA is TGTGCCAGCAGTGAGAGTGGCCCGACGCGCAGAGAGCAGTACTTC.

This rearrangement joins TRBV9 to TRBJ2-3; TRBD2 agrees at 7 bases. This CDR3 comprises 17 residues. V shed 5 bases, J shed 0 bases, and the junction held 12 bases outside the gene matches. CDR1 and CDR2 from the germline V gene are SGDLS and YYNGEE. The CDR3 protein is CASSGPLAVTSTDTQYF. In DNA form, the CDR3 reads TGTGCCAGCAGTGGTCCTCTAGCGGTAACTAGCACAGATACGCAGTATTTT.

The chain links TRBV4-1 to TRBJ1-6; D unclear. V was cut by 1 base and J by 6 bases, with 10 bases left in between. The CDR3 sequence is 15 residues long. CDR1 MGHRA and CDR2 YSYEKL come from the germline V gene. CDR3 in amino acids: CASSQVISINSPLHF. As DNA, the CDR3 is TGCGCCAGCAGCCAAGTTATCAGTATTAATTCACCCCTCCACTTT.

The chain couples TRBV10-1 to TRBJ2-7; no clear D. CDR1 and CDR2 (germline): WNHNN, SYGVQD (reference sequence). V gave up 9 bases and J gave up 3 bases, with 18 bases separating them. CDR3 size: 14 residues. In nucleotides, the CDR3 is TGCGCCAGATTGGGATTAGCAAATTTCTACGAGCAGTACTTC. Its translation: CARLGLANFYEQYF.